Each of the 30 T cell receptor beta chains below was sequenced from the same sample in a study of T cells after yellow fever vaccination. TCRdb re-called the 5' RACE reads through MiXCR, storing one row per CDR3 protein. The sample consists of roughly 300,000 distinct CDR3 sequences, 8% to 9.5% of them appearing once. Sequenced material: PBMCs, taken around 45 days after the first yellow fever vaccination. The origin of the receptors is a man aged 18-30 years who received the YFV17D yellow fever vaccine.

This clonotype showed up just a few times. The chain has TRBV27 and TRBJ1-5; weak D call: TRBD1 (5 bases). Trimming left V 0 bases short and J 8 bases short, with 11 bases between. Per the germline V gene, CDR1 is MNHEY and CDR2 is SMNVEV (reference sequence). The CDR3 consists of 14 residues. The CDR3 protein is CASSLSVATEPQHF. The CDR3 DNA reads as TGTGCCAGCAGTTTATCCGTCGCGACAGAGCCCCAGCATTTT.

The sample holds a few counts of this clonotype. This chain uses TRBV12-3 or TRBV12-4 with TRBJ1-2; 11 nucleotides align to TRBD1. The CDR3 runs 14 residues. Losses at the gene ends were 5 bases for V and 8 bases for J; bases not matched to a gene: 7. Written as DNA, the CDR3 is TGTGCCAGCAGTGCTTGGACAGGGGGCCTCGGCTACACCTTC. Its translation is CASSAWTGGLGYTF.

This clonotype was detected a few times. The J gene is TRBJ2-5, the V gene TRBV9, with D possibly matching TRBD2 (7 bases). This CDR3 spans 14 amino acids. Germline V CDR1 and CDR2: SGDLS, YYNGEE. V was shortened by 3 bases and J by 5 bases, with 14 bases between the two germline ends. CDR3: CASSGGGTWETQYF. CDR3 coding DNA: TGTGCCAGCAGCGGCGGGGGCACCTGGGAGACCCAGTACTTC. Together with reference TRBV9 and TRBJ2-5, the CDR3 gives the full variable domain: DSGVTQTPKHLITATGQRVTLRCSPRSGDLSVYWYQQSLDQGLQFLIQYYNGEERAKGNILERFSAQQFPDLHSELNLSSLELGDSALYFCASSGGGTWETQYFGPGTRLLVL.

This clonotype was recorded a few times. The chain joins TRBV7-9 to TRBJ1-1; TRBD1 is a possible D gene (6 bases). CDR3 length: 14 residues. The V gene lost 4 bases and the J gene lost 5 bases, with 14 bases spanning the gap. The germline V gene encodes CDR1 SEHNR and CDR2 FQNEAQ (reference sequence). The CDR3: CASSSAQTGTEAFF. CDR3 sequence (DNA): TGTGCCAGCAGCTCCGCCCAAACAGGGACTGAAGCTTTCTTT.

In its sample, this clonotype was seen many times. V usage is TRBV12-3 or TRBV12-4 and J usage is TRBJ2-3; TRBD1 aligns across 8 bases. The V segment lost 6 bases and the J segment 4 bases; nucleotides outside the gene matches: 6. The CDR3 is made up of 14 amino acids. CDR3 nucleotide sequence: TGTGCCAGCAGCGGACAGGGTATATCAGATACGCAGTATTTT. Translation gives CASSGQGISDTQYF.

This clonotype occurred a few times. The CDR3 nucleotides are TGCAGTGCTCGCGTCGTCACAGATACGCAGTATTTT. It translates to CSARVVTDTQYF. This chain uses TRBV20-1 with TRBJ2-3; no definite D call. The CDR3 has 12 amino acids. Trimming removed 5 bases at V and 2 bases at J, with 8 bases between. In germline, CDR1 is DFQATT, CDR2 SNEGSKA (reference sequence).

This clonotype was counted a few times. V gene TRBV5-6 combines with J gene TRBJ2-3, with no clear D. There are 15 residues in the CDR3. The ends were cut back, 2 bases at V and 6 bases at J, with 16 bases in the middle. Looked up from germline, CDR1 is SGHDT and CDR2 is YYEEEE. CDR3 nucleotides: TGTGCCAGCAGCTTTGGACCCCCGGCCGGGGATACGCAGTATTTT. This gives the protein CASSFGPPAGDTQYF.

The chain joins TRBV6-2 or TRBV6-3 to TRBJ2-7; maybe TRBD2 (6 bases). The CDR3 is 15 amino acids. V was pared by 5 bases and J by 0 bases, with 14 bases between. The germline V gene encodes CDR1 MNHEY and CDR2 SVGEGT. The CDR3 loop is CASSHRGGNSYEQYV. The CDR3 DNA is TGTGCCAGCAGTCACCGAGGAGGGAACTCCTACGAGCAGTACGTC.

This clonotype was recorded a few times. The J gene is TRBJ1-1, the V gene TRBV7-2; 7 nucleotides align to TRBD1. V lost 0 bases, J lost 4 bases, and 2 bases stayed unmatched. The germline V gene encodes CDR1 SGHTA and CDR2 FQGNSA. CDR3 length equals 14 residues. The CDR3 nucleotides read TGTGCCAGCAGCTTAGCCACAGGGGTCACTGAAGCTTTCTTT. Residues: CASSLATGVTEAFF.

There are a few counts of this clonotype. The chain carries TRBV20-1 and TRBJ2-3; D is unresolved. V was shortened by 6 bases and J by 0 bases, with 7 bases between the two germline ends. Per germline, CDR1 DFQATT and CDR2 SNEGSKA (reference sequence). This CDR3 is 12 amino acids long. CDR3 amino acids: CSAQKSTDTQYF. The CDR3 DNA follows: TGCAGTGCCCAGAAAAGCACAGATACGCAGTATTTT.

The genes are TRBV12-3 or TRBV12-4 and TRBJ2-7, with 9 bases matching TRBD1. This CDR3 has 17 residues. The ends lost 3 bases at V and 4 bases at J; junction bases unmatched: 13. Written as DNA, the CDR3 is TGTGCCAGCAGTTTGGGTCCCGGGACAGGGTCAGGTTACGAGCAGTACTTC. Amino acid sequence: CASSLGPGTGSGYEQYF.

This clonotype was seen at least ten times. This chain joins TRBV4-2 and TRBJ2-1; TRBD2 matches 8 bases. Trimming removed 4 bases from V and 7 bases from J; junction bases left unmatched: 9. CDR3 length: 15 residues. CDR1 LGHNA and CDR2 YNFKEQ come from the germline V gene. CDR3: CASSLDGGAWNEQFF. The DNA of the CDR3 is TGTGCCAGCAGCCTGGACGGGGGGGCCTGGAATGAGCAGTTCTTC.

This clonotype turned up a few times. The V gene is TRBV5-4, the J gene TRBJ2-5; perhaps D is TRBD1 or TRBD2 (5 bases each). Germline CDR1 reads SGHNT; CDR2 reads YYREEE (reference sequence). V shed 4 bases and J shed 2 bases, with 12 bases lying between them. The CDR3 covers 14 residues. In DNA form, the CDR3 reads TGTGCCAGCAGCACCGGGACGGCACAAGAGACCCAGTACTTC. This gives the protein CASSTGTAQETQYF. Filled out from reference TRBV5-4 and TRBJ2-5, the complete variable domain reads ETGVTQSPTHLIKTRGQQVTLRCSSQSGHNTVSWYQQALGQGPQFIFQYYREEENGRGNFPPRFSGLQFPNYSSELNVNALELDDSALYLCASSTGTAQETQYFGPGTRLLVL.

The V call is TRBV13, the J call TRBJ2-2; D is tentatively TRBD1 or TRBD2 (5 bases each). Germline V gene data show CDR1 as PRHDT and CDR2 as FYEKMQ (reference sequence). Trimming removed 4 bases from V and 4 bases from J, with 13 bases in between. The CDR3 is 15 residues long. The CDR3 nucleotides are TGTGCCAGCAGCTGGCGAGGGGCGGGCACCGGGGAGCTGTTTTTT. This sequence encodes CASSWRGAGTGELFF. The variable domain in full, with the rest retrieved from reference TRBV13 and TRBJ2-2, is AAGVIQSPRHLIKEKRETATLKCYPIPRHDTVYWYQQGPGQDPQFLISFYEKMQSDKGSIPDRFSAQQFSDYHSELNMSSLELGDSALYFCASSWRGAGTGELFFGEGSRLTVL.

This clonotype was counted a few times. The gene calls are TRBV20-1 and TRBJ1-4; D remains unclear. Germline V gene data show CDR1 as DFQATT and CDR2 as SNEGSKA (reference sequence). V was cut by 0 bases and J by 12 bases, with 11 bases left in between. The CDR3 consists of 12 residues. The CDR3 region has the DNA TGCAGTGCTAGAGATGGTCTTACGGAACTGTTTTTT. Its translation: CSARDGLTELFF.

The chain has TRBV14 and TRBJ2-3; 8 nucleotides line up with TRBD1. The CDR3 is made up of 16 amino acids. CDR1 SGHDN and CDR2 FVKESK come from the germline V gene. J gave up 2 bases and V 1 base, and 5 bases lay outside the gene matches. For the CDR3, the DNA is TGTGCCAGCAGCCAAGTAGGGGGACAGGACACAGATACGCAGTATTTT. This sequence encodes CASSQVGGQDTDTQYF.

The chain recombines TRBV4-2 with TRBJ1-6; D remains ambiguous. V lost 0 bases, J lost 5 bases, and 8 bases lay in between. CDR1 is LGHNA and CDR2 is YNFKEQ in the germline V gene. This CDR3 has 15 residues. The CDR3 is CASSQEGSNNSPLHF. The CDR3 DNA is TGTGCCAGCAGCCAAGAAGGCAGTAATAATTCACCCCTCCACTTT.

The chain links TRBV4-2 to TRBJ1-1; tentatively, D is TRBD1 (5 bases). V gave up 3 bases and J gave up 10 bases, with 9 bases separating them. Germline lookup yields CDR1 LGHNA and CDR2 YNFKEQ. The CDR3 length is 11 residues. CDR3 bases: TGTGCCAGCAGCCAGGGGACCGCAGCTTTCTTT. Protein product: CASSQGTAAFF.

The V gene is TRBV12-3 or TRBV12-4, the J gene TRBJ2-7; D remains unclear. Trimming took off 2 bases at V and 7 bases at J, with 9 bases between the two ends. The CDR3 spans 12 residues. The CDR3 protein is CASSLWAREQYF. In DNA, the CDR3 is TGTGCCAGCAGTTTATGGGCTAGGGAGCAGTACTTC.

The chain links TRBV20-1 to TRBJ2-7, with 10 positions matching TRBD2. This CDR3 is 14 amino acids long. Germline V lookup: CDR1 DFQATT, CDR2 SNEGSKA (reference sequence). Losses at the gene ends were 5 bases for V and 7 bases for J; bases not matched to a gene: 11. The chain's CDR3 is CSACSGGSSWEQYV. CDR3 nucleotides: TGCAGTGCTTGTAGCGGGGGGTCCTCTTGGGAGCAGTACGTC.

The V gene is TRBV20-1, the J gene TRBJ1-2, with 11 bases identical to TRBD1. The CDR3 contains 15 residues. CDR1 and CDR2 from the germline V gene are DFQATT and SNEGSKA (reference sequence). The J segment lost 5 bases and the V segment lost 6 bases, leaving 11 bases of the junction unmatched. This chain's CDR3 is CSAERRGQGEYGYTF. The CDR3 nucleotides read TGCAGTGCGGAGAGGAGGGGACAGGGGGAATATGGCTACACCTTC.

This clonotype has ten or more counts. The chain has TRBV7-2 and TRBJ2-1; maybe TRBD2 (6 bases). V gave up 5 bases and J gave up 15 bases, with 17 bases separating them. The CDR3 has 12 amino acids. CDR1 and CDR2 from the germline V gene are SGHTA and FQGNSA. The CDR3 sequence is CASSANIAEGFF. DNA for the CDR3: TGTGCCAGCAGCGCCAACATAGCGGAGGGGTTCTTC.

This clonotype was seen more than once but under ten times. Here the CDR3 reads CASSLDLGITNYGYTF. In nucleotides, the CDR3 is TGTGCCAGCAGTCTTGACCTAGGGATAACTAACTATGGCTACACCTTC. The rearrangement uses TRBV12-3 or TRBV12-4 and TRBJ1-2; D unclear. Trimming shortened V by 5 bases and J by 0 bases, and 16 bases separated the two germline ends. The CDR3 spans 16 residues.

The V gene is TRBV12-1, the J gene TRBJ1-2; the DNA was not used to check the table's D call, TRBD1. TRBV12-1 is recorded as a pseudogene. The CDR3 sequence is 12 residues long. The CDR3 here is CAMGPGQDRITF. CDR3 bases: TGTGCCATGGGCCCCGGGCAGGACAGGATCACCTTC.

This clonotype was detected only a few times. The rearrangement uses TRBV5-4 and TRBJ2-2; D is possibly TRBD1 or TRBD2 (5 bases each). The germline gives CDR1 SGHNT, CDR2 YYREEE (reference sequence). This CDR3 comprises 15 residues. Trimming pared 5 bases from V and 4 bases from J, leaving 15 bases between. CDR3 amino acids: CASRGWGRSTGELFF. In DNA, the CDR3 is TGTGCCAGCAGGGGTTGGGGACGGAGCACCGGGGAGCTGTTTTTT. Drawing the rest from reference TRBV5-4 and TRBJ2-2, the complete variable domain is ETGVTQSPTHLIKTRGQQVTLRCSSQSGHNTVSWYQQALGQGPQFIFQYYREEENGRGNFPPRFSGLQFPNYSSELNVNALELDDSALYLCASRGWGRSTGELFFGEGSRLTVL.

This clonotype has a count of ten or more. V is TRBV7-3 and J is TRBJ2-3; TRBD1 is a possible D gene (5 bases). The V gene lost 3 bases and the J gene lost 5 bases, with 9 bases spanning the gap. This CDR3 spans 13 amino acids. Germline assignment: CDR1 SGHTA and CDR2 FQGTGA. The CDR3 DNA follows: TGTGCCAGCAGCTTCGCTCAGGGAGATACGCAGTATTTT. This encodes CASSFAQGDTQYF.

The rearrangement uses TRBV15 and TRBJ2-1; 13 nucleotides agree with TRBD2. The germline gives CDR1 LNHNV, CDR2 YYDKDF (reference sequence). The V gene end was trimmed by 3 bases and the J gene end by 9 bases; junction bases not matched to a gene: 2. The CDR3 extends over 14 amino acids. The CDR3 protein is CATSSTSGGGEQFF. Here the CDR3 DNA reads TGTGCCACCAGCAGTACTAGCGGGGGGGGTGAGCAGTTCTTC.

This clonotype was counted only a few times. V gene TRBV4-3 combines with J gene TRBJ1-5; no clear D. This CDR3 comprises 14 residues. Germline V gives CDR1 LGHNA, CDR2 YSLEER. The V gene lost 1 base and the J gene lost 5 bases, with 9 bases spanning the gap. CDR3: CASSQVFRDQPQHF. CDR3 sequence (DNA): TGCGCCAGCAGCCAAGTATTTCGGGATCAGCCCCAGCATTTT.

This chain connects TRBV10-3 to TRBJ1-2; tentative D call: TRBD1 (6 bases). Between the trimmed V and J ends, which lost 6 bases and 1 base, there was a span of 18 bases. The V gene's germline CDR1 is ENHRY and CDR2 SYGVKD. The CDR3 totals 16 residues. The CDR3 spells CAISLVQGRDNYGYTF. For the CDR3, the DNA is TGTGCCATCAGCCTCGTACAGGGCCGGGATAACTATGGCTACACCTTC.

This clonotype was picked up a small number of times. V and J are TRBV6-5 and TRBJ2-1; the match to TRBD2 covers 9 bases. There are 15 residues in the CDR3. Germline CDR1 reads MNHEY; CDR2 reads SVGAGI. With V trimmed by 3 bases and J by 10 bases, 10 bases remained unmatched. CDR3 sequence reads: CASSYFGGGALEQFF. CDR3 DNA sequence: TGTGCCAGCAGTTATTTTGGCGGGGGGGCCTTGGAGCAGTTCTTC.